This T cell receptor (beta chain) was observed in a study of PD-L1 blockade in urothelial cancer. Turning to the study itself: Median T cell yield from blood was around 140,000.

Generated by immunoSEQ multiplex PCR, the TCRdb table keeps only in-frame clones and is missing some. The sample has 100,000 to 150,000 clones; about 82% are singletons. The time point was: peripheral blood 6 weeks after treatment start. In germline, CDR1 is SGDLS, CDR2 YYNGEE. V trimming: 4 bases; J trimming: 3 bases; junction bases outside the gene matches: 6. CDR3 length: 16 residues. The chain employs TRBV9 and TRBJ2-1; TRBD2 matches at 11 bases. This clonotype was obtained from a man aged 50 to 59 with urothelial cancer. Source: PBMCs, taken around atezolizumab (anti-PD-L1) treatment. CDR3 nucleotide sequence: TGTGCCAGCAGCCCTCTAGCGGGAGGTTTCTACAATGAGCAGTTCTTC. It yields the protein CASSPLAGGFYNEQFF.